This T cell receptor beta chain was retrieved from a study of PD-1 blockade in mismatch repair-deficient tumors. Study-wide background: Patients had approximately 12 mismatch repair-deficient cancer types, all previously treated and progressing.

The method was immunoSEQ multiplex PCR; TCRdb's version includes in-frame clones alone and lacks a portion of them. This sample carries tens of thousands of clones, 83% of them seen once, and the ten largest clones take 20% to 25%. CDR1 and CDR2 from the germline V gene are PRHDT and FYEKMQ (reference sequence). V shed 3 bases and J shed 1 base, with 12 bases lying between them. The CDR3 runs to 15 residues. The chain carries TRBV13 and TRBJ1-1, with D uncertain. This receptor was obtained from an adult with mismatch repair-deficient cancer. Sequenced material: peripheral blood, taken 12 weeks after starting pembrolizumab. The DNA for the CDR3 is TGTGCCAGCAGCTTGGGTATAGTTCGGAACACTGAAGCTTTCTTT. This sequence encodes CASSLGIVRNTEAFF.